The 4 T cell receptor beta chains below come from one sample, sequenced in a study of cytomegalovirus exposure and HLA in healthy donors. A multiplex PCR was run with 60 Vbeta primers and 13 Jbeta primers. Sequencing used immunoSEQ multiplex PCR; TCRdb keeps in-frame clones, though not all of them. The sample yields 60,000 or so clones, around 80% seen once. The sample was PBMCs. All receptors come from a woman aged 40 to 55 in good health and CMV-seropositive.

The genes are TRBV2 and TRBJ1-1; maybe TRBD1 (6 bases). Looked up from germline, CDR1 is SNHLY and CDR2 is FYNNEI. This CDR3 has 14 residues. V lost 7 bases and J lost 7, with 19 bases in between. CDR3 amino acids: CASTQGSGVREAFF. The CDR3 DNA reads as TGTGCCAGCACCCAGGGTTCAGGGGTCCGTGAAGCTTTCTTT.

This clone was seen a handful of times. The chain joins TRBV4-3 to TRBJ1-2; no clear D gene. Germline CDR1 and CDR2: LGHNA and YSLEER. CDR3 length: 16 amino acids. The germline V and J ends were trimmed by 4 bases and 3 bases, with 18 bases remaining between them. CDR3 nucleotide sequence: TGCGCCAGCAGCCCCTCTTCGTTCGGAGACGACTATGGCTACACCTTC. This sequence encodes CASSPSSFGDDYGYTF.

The CDR3 here is CASRPDRVFGNGYTF. Written as DNA, the CDR3 is TGTGCCAGCAGACCGGACAGGGTATTCGGGAATGGCTACACCTTC. V and J are TRBV27 and TRBJ1-2, with 8 bases aligning to TRBD1. CDR1 is MNHEY and CDR2 is SMNVEV in the germline V gene (reference sequence). V lost 6 bases, J lost 6 bases, and 12 bases stayed unmatched. This CDR3 is 15 amino acids long.

The table lists this clone with a count of one. The gene calls are TRBV5-6 and TRBJ2-5; 11 nucleotides align to TRBD2. This CDR3 has 16 residues. Trimming took 0 bases from V and 5 from J; bases not matched to a gene: 6. In germline, CDR1 is SGHDT, CDR2 YYEEEE. CDR3 sequence: CASSLAVAGGLETQYF. The CDR3 nucleotides are TGTGCCAGCAGCTTGGCCGTAGCGGGGGGGCTGGAGACCCAGTACTTC.